The 26 T cell receptor beta chains listed next were all sequenced from one sample in a study of yellow fever vaccine responses in identical twins (dated by TCRdb to between 2018 and 2020). The library was generated by RT-PCR. The instrument was an Illumina HiSeq 2500. TCRdb reprocessed the public reads (quality trimming at Q25 with fastp, clone calling with MiXCR) and kept in-frame beta chains. Each CDR3 protein gets just one entry, which takes the most common genes and DNA from the rows behind it. The sample table records approximately 33,000 distinct CDR3 sequences; roughly 60% of these occur just once. Together, the top ten hold around 5% of the sample. The sample in question was T cells from blood (PBMCs), unsorted or a sorted subset (not recorded which), obtained before or after yellow fever vaccination (not recorded which). Receptors were obtained from a woman younger than 30 who received the yellow fever vaccine. Donor details come from another sample of the same person, matched by shared clones.

CDR3 in DNA: TGTGCCAGCAGTTTAGCGGGGGCAAACGAGCAGTACTTC. It encodes CASSLAGANEQYF. This rearrangement joins TRBV12-3 or TRBV12-4 to TRBJ2-7; a weak D match, TRBD1 (6 bases). The CDR3 is made up of 13 amino acids. V was shortened by 0 bases and J by 5 bases, with 8 bases between the two germline ends.

The chain combines TRBV20-1 with TRBJ2-5; D is unclear. CDR1 DFQATT and CDR2 SNEGSKA come from the germline V gene (reference sequence). The CDR3 totals 13 residues. V lost 5 bases and J 5 bases, leaving 15 bases between the germline ends. The CDR3 sequence: CSAPPASRETQYF. The CDR3 DNA is TGCAGTGCTCCCCCTGCCAGCCGGGAGACCCAGTACTTC.

V and J are TRBV11-2 and TRBJ2-2; no firm D call. CDR3 length: 16 amino acids. V lost 5 bases and J 0 bases, leaving 13 bases between the germline ends. CDR1 and CDR2 from the germline V gene are SGHAT and FQNNGV. CDR3 sequence: CASSQKSFANTGELFF. The CDR3 DNA sequence: TGTGCCAGCAGCCAGAAGTCGTTCGCGAACACCGGGGAGCTGTTTTTT.

The chain links TRBV11-1 to TRBJ2-3; 11 nucleotides match TRBD2. The germline V gene has CDR1 SGHAT and CDR2 FQDESV (reference sequence). The CDR3 runs to 16 residues. J lost 4 bases, V lost 2 bases, and 5 bases had no gene match. This CDR3 is CASSLFVAGGPDTQYF. The CDR3 nucleotides read TGTGCCAGCAGCTTATTCGTAGCGGGGGGGCCAGATACGCAGTATTTT.

This chain links TRBV29-1 with TRBJ2-1; TRBD2 matches at 9 bases. This CDR3 region has 14 residues. Germline CDR1 reads SQVTM; CDR2 reads ANQGSEA. J gave up 4 bases and V 1 base, and 2 bases lay outside the gene matches. The CDR3 DNA reads TGCAGCGTTGAAGGGACTAGCGTTTACAATGAGCAGTTCTTC. Translated, it gives CSVEGTSVYNEQFF.

The genes are TRBV5-1 and TRBJ2-1; 8 positions match TRBD1. Germline V gene sequence: CDR1 SGHRS, CDR2 YFSETQ. Unmatched junction bases numbered 12, after V lost 3 bases and J lost 4 bases. The CDR3 consists of 17 residues. The CDR3 spells CASSYGAGTGAYNEQFF. The DNA of the CDR3 is TGCGCCAGCAGCTACGGGGCGGGGACAGGAGCTTACAATGAGCAGTTCTTC.

The V gene is TRBV27, the J gene TRBJ2-3; no clear D. This CDR3 contains 17 residues. Trimming took off 2 bases at V and 5 bases at J, with 20 bases between the two ends. Germline V gene sequence: CDR1 MNHEY, CDR2 SMNVEV (reference sequence). In nucleotides, the CDR3 is TGTGCCAGCAGTTTAAGTGTGTCCCATTGGGGTTTAGATACGCAGTATTTT. Its translation is CASSLSVSHWGLDTQYF.

This clonotype has only a few counts. The chain carries TRBV20-1 and TRBJ1-4; D perhaps matches TRBD1 (5 bases). The V end lost 7 bases, the J end lost 7 bases, and 16 bases lay between the germline ends. The germline gives CDR1 DFQATT, CDR2 SNEGSKA (reference sequence). The CDR3 is 13 residues long. The CDR3: CSETTRDLEKLFF. CDR3 coding DNA: TGCAGTGAAACAACCCGGGACCTTGAAAAACTGTTTTTT.

The gene calls are TRBV11-2 and TRBJ2-1; possible D gene TRBD2, 6 bases. V lost 5 bases, J lost 1 base, and 21 bases lay in between. This CDR3 comprises 18 residues. Germline V gene lookup returns CDR1 SGHAT and CDR2 FQNNGV. The CDR3 DNA reads as TGTGCCAGCAGCCCGGGGACTGACCCCACCGGTTCCTACAATGAGCAGTTCTTC. It specifies CASSPGTDPTGSYNEQFF.

This clonotype was recorded a few times. The V and J genes are TRBV11-2 and TRBJ2-1, with 7 bases matching TRBD2. This CDR3 comprises 15 residues. The germline V gene encodes CDR1 SGHAT and CDR2 FQNNGV. V lost 4 bases to trimming and J lost 4 bases; unmatched junction nucleotides: 7. The CDR3 sequence: CASSSLSGAYNEQFF. CDR3 nucleotide sequence: TGTGCCAGCAGCTCCCTGAGCGGGGCGTACAATGAGCAGTTCTTC. The full variable domain, rest sourced from reference TRBV11-2 and TRBJ2-1, is EAGVAQSPRYKIIEKRQSVAFWCNPISGHATLYWYQQILGQGPKLLIQFQNNGVVDDSQLPKDRFSAERLKGVDSTLKIQPAKLEDSAVYLCASSSLSGAYNEQFFGPGTRLTVL.

The chain joins TRBV7-6 to TRBJ2-7; TRBD2 matches at 14 bases. Per germline, CDR1 SGHVS and CDR2 FNYEAQ. CDR3 length equals 16 residues. The junction had 8 bases not matched to a gene; V was cut back by 5 bases and J by 5 bases. CDR3 DNA sequence: TGTGCCAGCAGCCCCGGGACTAGCGGGGGAGTAAACGAGCAGTACGTC. Translating gives CASSPGTSGGVNEQYV.

V gene TRBV9 combines with J gene TRBJ2-3; maybe TRBD1 (5 bases). V was trimmed by 3 bases and J by 6 bases, leaving 5 bases between them. The CDR3 extends over 11 amino acids. Looked up from germline, CDR1 is SGDLS and CDR2 is YYNGEE. The CDR3 sequence: CASSEGDTQYF. The CDR3 nucleotides read TGTGCCAGCAGCGAGGGGGATACGCAGTATTTT.

The DNA for the CDR3 is TGTGCCACCAGCAGAGATGGCTACGAGCAGTACTTC. This translates into CATSRDGYEQYF. The chain links TRBV15 to TRBJ2-7; the D is unclear. The CDR3 covers 12 residues. CDR1 is LNHNV and CDR2 is YYDKDF in the germline V gene (reference sequence). The V end lost 0 bases, the J end lost 3 bases, and 3 bases lay between the germline ends.

The chain carries TRBV19 and TRBJ1-5; TRBD1 agrees at 8 bases. J lost 4 bases, V lost 6 bases, and 8 bases had no gene match. The V gene's germline CDR1 is LNHDA and CDR2 SQIVND (reference sequence). The CDR3 runs 15 residues. CDR3 region: CASRPNTGGNQPQHF. As DNA, the CDR3 is TGTGCCAGTAGACCCAATACAGGGGGAAATCAGCCCCAGCATTTT.

This clonotype has a single count. The CDR3 reads CATSDTDREEGYTF. The CDR3 DNA is TGTGCCACCAGTGACACCGACAGGGAGGAGGGCTACACCTTC. The chain carries TRBV24-1 and TRBJ1-2; TRBD1 matches 7 bases. Unmatched junction bases numbered 9, after V lost 4 bases and J lost 8 bases. CDR3 length equals 14 residues. Germline V CDR1 and CDR2: KGHDR, SFDVKD.

The sample holds a few counts of this clonotype. The CDR3 region is CASSFIAGVMFIEQFF. The CDR3 DNA follows: TGCGCCAGCAGCTTTATAGCGGGAGTGATGTTTATTGAGCAGTTCTTC. This chain connects TRBV5-1 to TRBJ2-1, with 9 positions matching TRBD2. The germline V gene has CDR1 SGHRS and CDR2 YFSETQ. This CDR3 has 16 amino acids. Germline trimming cut 2 bases from V and 9 bases from J; bases unmatched to any gene: 12.

The chain joins TRBV2 to TRBJ2-7; 12 positions match TRBD2. Germline V gives CDR1 SNHLY, CDR2 FYNNEI. The CDR3 length is 14 residues. The J segment lost 4 bases and the V segment lost 5 bases, leaving 3 bases of the junction unmatched. For the CDR3, the DNA is TGTGCCAGCAGTTTGACTAGCGGGAGTTACGAGCAGTACTTC. The encoded protein is CASSLTSGSYEQYF.

CDR3 in DNA: TGCGCCAGCAGCGAAGGGGACAGTTCCTACGAGCAGTACGTC. As protein: CASSEGDSSYEQYV. The chain links TRBV5-1 to TRBJ2-7, with TRBD1 matching over 7 bases. The CDR3 consists of 14 residues. Trimming at V came to 4 bases and at J to 1 base, leaving 5 bases not matched to a gene. The germline V gene has CDR1 SGHRS and CDR2 YFSETQ.

The chain is built from TRBV2 and TRBJ2-1, with D possibly matching TRBD2 (6 bases). The CDR3 extends over 17 amino acids. CDR1 and CDR2 (germline): SNHLY, FYNNEI. Trimming cost V 2 bases and J 8 bases, with 22 bases left between them. The CDR3 region has the DNA TGTGCCAGCAGTGAATATGGAGGGAAAGGCCTACACGATGAGCAGTTCTTC. Encoded protein: CASSEYGGKGLHDEQFF.

The genes are TRBV5-5 and TRBJ1-5; D not resolved. The germline V gene encodes CDR1 SGHKS and CDR2 YYEKEE (reference sequence). The CDR3 is 13 residues long. The ends were cut back, 0 bases at V and 4 bases at J, with 5 bases in the middle. Here the CDR3 reads CASSLETNQPQHF. The CDR3 coding sequence is TGTGCCAGCAGCTTGGAGACAAATCAGCCCCAGCATTTT.

This clonotype was seen a few times. The rearrangement joins TRBV11-3 to TRBJ1-2; D uncertain. The V and J ends lost 0 bases and 4 bases respectively, with 6 bases between them. The length of the CDR3 is 13 residues. Germline V lookup: CDR1 SGHNT, CDR2 YENEEA. The CDR3 DNA follows: TGTGCCAGCAGCTTAGATGAGGGCTATGGCTACACCTTC. Translated: CASSLDEGYGYTF.

This clonotype was detected a few times. V and J are TRBV29-1 and TRBJ2-1; 8 nucleotides agree with TRBD1. Losses at the gene ends were 4 bases for V and 9 bases for J; bases not matched to a gene: 8. The germline V gene encodes CDR1 SQVTM and CDR2 ANQGSEA. CDR3 size: 13 residues. The CDR3 DNA follows: TGCAGCGTTGCGGACAGGGCGGGCGGTGAGCAGTTCTTC. Translating gives CSVADRAGGEQFF.

The V and J genes are TRBV7-9 and TRBJ2-3, with 9 bases that match TRBD2. There are 13 residues in the CDR3. CDR1 and CDR2 (germline): SEHNR, FQNEAQ (reference sequence). V shed 10 bases, J shed 1 base, and the junction held 3 bases outside the gene matches. The CDR3 spells CAIRTSGTDTQYF. The CDR3 DNA sequence: TGTGCCATCAGGACTAGCGGCACAGATACGCAGTATTTT.

This clonotype was detected a few times. The gene calls are TRBV9 and TRBJ1-6; TRBD1 is a possible D gene (6 bases). V was pared by 6 bases and J by 8 bases, with 15 bases between. Germline CDR1 reads SGDLS; CDR2 reads YYNGEE. The CDR3 has 14 amino acids. The CDR3 sequence: CASTVGDKDSPLHF. CDR3 nucleotides: TGTGCCAGCACCGTGGGGGACAAAGATTCACCCCTCCACTTT.

This clonotype was counted a few times. The chain employs TRBV5-6 and TRBJ1-2; TRBD1 might be the D (5 bases). The germline V gene has CDR1 SGHDT and CDR2 YYEEEE. Trimming took 2 bases from V and 5 from J, leaving 13 bases between them. The CDR3 length is 14 residues. As DNA, the CDR3 is TGTGCCAGCAGCTTCACCCAACAGGATTATGGCTACACCTTC. This encodes CASSFTQQDYGYTF.

The chain combines TRBV11-3 with TRBJ2-3, with a weak D call TRBD2 (6 bases). The CDR3 totals 16 residues. Between the trimmed V and J ends, which lost 3 bases and 1 base, there was a span of 14 bases. Looked up from germline, CDR1 is SGHNT and CDR2 is YENEEA. This chain's CDR3 is CASSLNVAAGTDTQYF. DNA of the CDR3: TGTGCCAGCAGCTTGAATGTAGCGGCCGGCACAGATACGCAGTATTTT.